These 23 T cell receptor beta chains were all obtained from the same sample, sequenced in a study of cytomegalovirus exposure and HLA in healthy donors. Researchers ran the PCR with 60 Vbeta and 13 Jbeta primers. Only in-frame clones appear in the TCRdb table, and some are missing; sequencing was by immunoSEQ multiplex PCR. This sample has 65,000 to 95,000 clones; around 76% occur once, and the top ten carry 5.5%. Sequenced material: PBMCs. Every receptor here comes from a male donor in good health and CMV-seropositive.

The chain carries TRBV7-2 and TRBJ2-7; TRBD2 is a possible D gene (6 bases). The germline CDR1 and CDR2 sequences are SGHTA and FQGNSA. This CDR3 region has 16 residues. V lost 1 base, J lost 2 bases, and 15 bases lay in between. CDR3 loop: CASSLGSRGSTYEQYF. CDR3 in DNA: TGTGCCAGCAGCTTAGGGTCCCGGGGGTCGACCTACGAGCAGTACTTC.

The CDR3 sequence: CASASYRGQTYEQYF. In nucleotides, the CDR3 is TGTGCCAGTGCATCTTACAGGGGCCAGACCTACGAGCAGTACTTC. This sequence joins TRBV19 and TRBJ2-7, with 7 positions matching TRBD1. This CDR3 region has 15 residues. Germline values: CDR1 LNHDA, CDR2 SQIVND (reference sequence). V was clipped by 8 bases and J by 2 bases; unmatched bases: 12.

The chain joins TRBV18 to TRBJ2-7, with 11 bases identical to TRBD1. Per the germline V gene, CDR1 is KGHSH and CDR2 is LQKENI. Trimming removed 0 bases from V and 6 bases from J; junction bases left unmatched: 10. The CDR3 sequence is 17 residues long. CDR3 in amino acids: CASSPPSTGTGGSEQYF. The CDR3 DNA is TGTGCCAGCTCACCACCGTCGACCGGGACAGGGGGTAGCGAGCAGTACTTC. Based on the CDR3 plus reference TRBV18 and TRBJ2-7, the full variable domain is NAGVMQNPRHLVRRRGQEARLRCSPMKGHSHVYWYRQLPEEGLKFMVYLQKENIIDESGMPKERFSAEFPKEGPSILRIQQVVRGDSAAYFCASSPPSTGTGGSEQYFGPGTRLTVT.

V is TRBV28 and J is TRBJ1-1; 7 bases line up with TRBD1. Unmatched junction bases numbered 3, after V lost 5 bases and J lost 0 bases. Germline-derived CDR1 and CDR2 are MDHEN and SYDVKM. CDR3 length: 14 residues. The CDR3 is CASSETGMNTEAFF. The CDR3 nucleotides read TGTGCCAGCAGTGAGACAGGGATGAACACTGAAGCTTTCTTT.

The J gene is TRBJ2-3, the V gene TRBV30, with unresolved D. Trimming took 2 bases from V and 2 from J, leaving 8 bases between them. This CDR3 is 13 amino acids long. Looked up from germline, CDR1 is GTSNPN and CDR2 is SVGIG (reference sequence). CDR3 DNA: TGTGCCTGGAGTCGGCTAGACACAGATACGCAGTATTTT. This encodes CAWSRLDTDTQYF.

V usage is TRBV27 and J usage is TRBJ1-5; D may be TRBD1 (5 bases). Between the trimmed V and J ends, which lost 5 bases and 8 bases, there was a span of 16 bases. The CDR3 consists of 14 residues. The germline CDR1 and CDR2 sequences are MNHEY and SMNVEV (reference sequence). For the CDR3, the DNA is TGTGCCAGCAGTCCCCTCAGCCCCAGGGAGCCCCAGCATTTT. The encoded protein is CASSPLSPREPQHF.

The chain employs TRBV11-1 and TRBJ2-5; no clear D gene. Trimming left V 2 bases short and J 5 bases short, with 6 bases between. The CDR3 is made up of 12 amino acids. Germline lookup yields CDR1 SGHAT and CDR2 FQDESV (reference sequence). CDR3 in DNA: TGTGCCAGCAGCTTATACGGTGAGACCCAGTACTTC. Its protein is CASSLYGETQYF.

The sample holds one count of this clone. The chain has TRBV4-3 and TRBJ1-2, with 7 bases lining up with TRBD1. With V trimmed by 4 bases and J by 2 bases, 7 bases remained unmatched. Germline CDR1 and CDR2: LGHNA and YSLEER. The CDR3 runs to 15 residues. CDR3 bases: TGCGCCAGCAGCCGCCAGGTGGGACAGAACTATGGCTACACCTTC. Translated, it gives CASSRQVGQNYGYTF.

The CDR3 protein is CASSLRGAGGVRNEKLFF. Written as DNA, the CDR3 is TGTGCCAGCAGCTTGAGGGGCGCGGGGGGCGTCCGTAATGAAAAACTGTTTTTT. The chain combines TRBV5-6 with TRBJ1-4, with D maybe TRBD1 (6 bases). The CDR3 contains 18 residues. Trimming left V 1 base short and J 4 bases short, with 20 bases between. CDR1 is SGHDT and CDR2 is YYEEEE in the germline V gene.

There are a few counts of this clone. The rearrangement joins TRBV6-5 to TRBJ1-4; 9 bases match TRBD1. Germline V gene data show CDR1 as MNHEY and CDR2 as SVGAGI. After removal of 4 bases from V and 8 bases from J, the junction contained 8 bases not matched to a gene. The CDR3 has 15 residues. The CDR3 nucleotides read TGTGCCAGCAGTTCGGGGACAGGGCTAGGCGAAAAACTGTTTTTT. It is translated as CASSSGTGLGEKLFF.

The chain has TRBV10-3 and TRBJ2-1, with D perhaps matching TRBD2 (6 bases). Trimming stripped 9 bases from V and 4 bases from J, with 13 bases between. Germline V gene data show CDR1 as ENHRY and CDR2 as SYGVKD. This CDR3 is built from 13 residues. The DNA of the CDR3 is TGTGCCATTACCCTGGGGGGATACAATGAGCAGTTCTTC. Protein sequence: CAITLGGYNEQFF.

V usage is TRBV5-1 and J usage is TRBJ1-6, with D perhaps matching TRBD1 (6 bases). V lost 0 bases, J lost 9 bases, and 16 bases lay in between. The CDR3 is 16 residues long. Looked up from germline, CDR1 is SGHRS and CDR2 is YFSETQ. CDR3 coding DNA: TGCGCCAGCAGCTTGGATATGACAGGCGGAGGTTCACCCCTCCACTTT. Encoded protein: CASSLDMTGGGSPLHF.

The genes are TRBV5-1 and TRBJ2-3; perhaps TRBD1 as D (6 bases). This CDR3 spans 14 amino acids. V lost 3 bases, J lost 2 bases, and 10 bases lay in between. Germline CDR1 is SGHRS and CDR2 is YFSETQ. The DNA of the CDR3 is TGCGCCAGCAGCTCAGGGGAAATCACAGATACGCAGTATTTT. It yields the protein CASSSGEITDTQYF. The full variable domain, rest sourced from reference TRBV5-1 and TRBJ2-3, is KAGVTQTPRYLIKTRGQQVTLSCSPISGHRSVSWYQQTPGQGLQFLFEYFSETQRNKGNFPGRFSGRQFSNSRSEMNVSTLELGDSALYLCASSSGEITDTQYFGPGTRLTVL.

This chain connects TRBV2 to TRBJ1-1; 9 bases are a match to TRBD1. The V gene's germline CDR1 is SNHLY and CDR2 FYNNEI. The J segment lost 0 bases and the V segment lost 7 bases, leaving 15 bases of the junction unmatched. This CDR3 contains 18 residues. The CDR3 DNA reads as TGTGCCAGCAAAAAACTGTGGGGACAGGGATCGATGAACACTGAAGCTTTCTTT. Protein product: CASKKLWGQGSMNTEAFF.

J is TRBJ1-2 and V is TRBV7-3; D gene uncertain. The length of the CDR3 is 16 residues. CDR1 and CDR2 (germline): SGHTA, FQGTGA. Trimming cost V 2 bases and J 1 base, with 14 bases left between them. CDR3 nucleotides: TGTGCCAGCAGCTTAGGTGGGCGCAGGATTAACTATGGCTACACCTTC. It encodes CASSLGGRRINYGYTF. The entire variable domain, with the rest obtained from reference TRBV7-3 and TRBJ1-2, is as follows: GAGVSQTPSNKVTEKGKYVELRCDPISGHTALYWYRQSLGQGPEFLIYFQGTGAADDSGLPNDRFFAVRPEGSVSTLKIQRTERGDSAVYLCASSLGGRRINYGYTFGSGTRLTVV.

The chain joins TRBV19 to TRBJ2-1; 9 bases are shared with TRBD2. Losses at the gene ends were 5 bases for V and 7 bases for J; bases not matched to a gene: 9. This CDR3 has 15 residues. Germline CDR1 LNHDA, CDR2 SQIVND (reference sequence). The CDR3 reads CASSPVAGVKNEQFF. The CDR3 DNA reads TGTGCCAGTAGTCCCGTAGCGGGAGTTAAAAATGAGCAGTTCTTC. Variable domain in full (rest from reference TRBV19 and TRBJ2-1): DGGITQSPKYLFRKEGQNVTLSCEQNLNHDAMYWYRQDPGQGLRLIYYSQIVNDFQKGDIAEGYSVSREKKESFPLTVTSAQKNPTAFYLCASSPVAGVKNEQFFGPGTRLTVL.

CDR3 DNA: TGTGCCAGCGCGGGGGAAACGAACACCGGGGAGCTGTTTTTT. Encoded protein: CASAGETNTGELFF. V gene TRBV28 combines with J gene TRBJ2-2, with 7 bases identical to TRBD2. This CDR3 spans 14 amino acids. Germline V lookup: CDR1 MDHEN, CDR2 SYDVKM. Trimming at V came to 8 bases and at J to 0 bases, leaving 3 bases not matched to a gene.

This clone came up a few times. The chain recombines TRBV19 with TRBJ2-1, with D perhaps TRBD2 (6 bases). Germline CDR1 and CDR2: LNHDA and SQIVND (reference sequence). Trimming removed 4 bases from V and 1 base from J, with 17 bases in between. This CDR3 has 17 residues. As DNA, the CDR3 is TGTGCCAGTAGTAGCGATTTTCTCGGGAGATCCTACAATGAGCAGTTCTTC. It is translated as CASSSDFLGRSYNEQFF.

This clone was seen just once. The genes are TRBV7-8 and TRBJ1-2, with 7 bases that match TRBD1. This CDR3 region has 15 residues. Germline V CDR1 and CDR2: SGHVS, FQNEAQ. Trimming cost V 1 base and J 4 bases; bases outside gene matches: 6. The CDR3 coding sequence is TGTGCCAGCAGCTTAGGCCCTACAGGGGCCTATGGCTACACCTTC. It codes for CASSLGPTGAYGYTF.

This clone has just a few counts. The chain recombines TRBV6-5 with TRBJ1-5, with TRBD1 matching over 7 bases. Germline loops: CDR1 MNHEY, CDR2 SVGAGI. V lost 8 bases to trimming and J lost 4 bases; unmatched junction nucleotides: 5. CDR3 size: 13 residues. As DNA, the CDR3 is TGTGCCAGCCTAGGGGGCAGGAATCAGCCCCAGCATTTT. The encoded protein is CASLGGRNQPQHF.

The gene calls are TRBV9 and TRBJ1-4; D is unclear. Trimming cost V 6 bases and J 10 bases, with 13 bases left between them. The CDR3 is made up of 12 amino acids. Per germline, CDR1 SGDLS and CDR2 YYNGEE. In DNA, the CDR3 is TGTGCCAGCAACCCAACAGACGGAAAACTGTTTTTT. Encoded protein: CASNPTDGKLFF.

This clone turned up a few times. This chain links TRBV4-1 with TRBJ2-7, with TRBD2 matching 8 bases. Germline trimming cut 3 bases from V and 4 bases from J; bases unmatched to any gene: 8. The germline CDR1 and CDR2 sequences are MGHRA and YSYEKL. There are 15 residues in the CDR3. The chain's CDR3 is CASSHMETGGYEQYF. CDR3 in DNA: TGCGCCAGCAGCCACATGGAGACGGGAGGGTACGAGCAGTACTTC.

This chain links TRBV19 with TRBJ2-7; 11 nucleotides align to TRBD2. V shed 3 bases and J 7 bases; nucleotides not matched to a gene: 8. The CDR3 contains 15 residues. Germline V CDR1 and CDR2: LNHDA, SQIVND (reference sequence). CDR3 sequence reads: CASSILLAGDGEQYF. DNA for the CDR3: TGTGCCAGTAGTATTCTACTAGCGGGAGACGGGGAGCAGTACTTC.